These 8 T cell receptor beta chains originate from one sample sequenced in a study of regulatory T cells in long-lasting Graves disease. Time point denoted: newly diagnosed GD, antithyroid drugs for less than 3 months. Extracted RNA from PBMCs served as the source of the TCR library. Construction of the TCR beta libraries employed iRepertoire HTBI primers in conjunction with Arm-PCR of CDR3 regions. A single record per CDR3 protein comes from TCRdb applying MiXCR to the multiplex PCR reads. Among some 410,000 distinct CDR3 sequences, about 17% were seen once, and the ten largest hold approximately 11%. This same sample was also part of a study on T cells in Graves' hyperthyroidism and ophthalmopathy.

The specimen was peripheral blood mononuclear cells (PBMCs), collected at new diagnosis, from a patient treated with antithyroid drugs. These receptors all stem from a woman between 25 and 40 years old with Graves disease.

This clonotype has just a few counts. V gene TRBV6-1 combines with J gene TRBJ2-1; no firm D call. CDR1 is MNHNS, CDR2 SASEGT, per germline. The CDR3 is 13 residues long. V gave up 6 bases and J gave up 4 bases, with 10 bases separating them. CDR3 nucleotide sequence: TGTGCCAGCAGCTATTTGAAGTACAATGAGCAGTTCTTC. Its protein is CASSYLKYNEQFF.

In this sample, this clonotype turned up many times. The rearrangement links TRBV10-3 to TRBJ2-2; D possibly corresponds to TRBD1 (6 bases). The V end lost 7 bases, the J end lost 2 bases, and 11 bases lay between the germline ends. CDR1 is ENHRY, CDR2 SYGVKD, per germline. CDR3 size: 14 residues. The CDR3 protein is CAIMRDTNTGELFF. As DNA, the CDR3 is TGTGCCATCATGAGGGACACTAACACCGGGGAGCTGTTTTTT.

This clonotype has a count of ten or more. This CDR3 reads CASSLAVARWEQYF. In nucleotides, the CDR3 is TGTGCCAGCAGTTTAGCGGTCGCGCGCTGGGAGCAGTACTTC. The V and J genes are TRBV12-3 or TRBV12-4 and TRBJ2-7; no clear D. Trimming took off 0 bases at V and 7 bases at J, with 13 bases between the two ends. The CDR3 sequence is 14 residues long.

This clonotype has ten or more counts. Written as DNA, the CDR3 is TGTGCCAGCAGCCGTCCATCGGCCCGCGGTCAGCCCCAGCATTTT. This sequence encodes CASSRPSARGQPQHF. The chain links TRBV28 to TRBJ1-5; unclear D gene. V was pared by 6 bases and J by 6 bases, with 18 bases between. The CDR3 has 15 residues. Per germline, CDR1 MDHEN and CDR2 SYDVKM.

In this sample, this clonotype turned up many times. The CDR3 region is CSAIEGSGNQPQHF. CDR3 DNA: TGCAGTGCTATAGAAGGGTCCGGCAATCAGCCCCAGCATTTT. The J gene is TRBJ1-5, the V gene TRBV20-1; D remains unclear. V was cut by 4 bases and J by 2 bases, with 12 bases left in between. This CDR3 region has 14 residues. CDR1 DFQATT and CDR2 SNEGSKA come from the germline V gene (reference sequence).

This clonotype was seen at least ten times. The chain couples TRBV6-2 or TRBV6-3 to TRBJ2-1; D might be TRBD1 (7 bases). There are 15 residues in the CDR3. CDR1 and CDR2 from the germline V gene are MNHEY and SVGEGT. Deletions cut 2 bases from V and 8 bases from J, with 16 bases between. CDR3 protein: CASSYPSQGEDEQFF. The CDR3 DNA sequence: TGTGCCAGCAGTTACCCGAGTCAGGGGGAGGATGAGCAGTTCTTC.

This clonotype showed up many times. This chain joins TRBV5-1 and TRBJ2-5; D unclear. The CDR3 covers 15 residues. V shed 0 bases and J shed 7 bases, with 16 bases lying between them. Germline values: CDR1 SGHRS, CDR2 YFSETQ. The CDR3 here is CASSLGASSPGTQYF. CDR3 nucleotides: TGCGCCAGCAGCTTGGGGGCCTCAAGTCCGGGGACCCAGTACTTC.

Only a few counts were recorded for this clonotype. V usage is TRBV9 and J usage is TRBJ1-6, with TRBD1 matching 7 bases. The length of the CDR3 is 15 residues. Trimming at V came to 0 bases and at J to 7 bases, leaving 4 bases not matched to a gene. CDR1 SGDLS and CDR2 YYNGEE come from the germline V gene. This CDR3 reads CASSVEDRRNSPLHF. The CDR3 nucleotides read TGTGCCAGCAGCGTAGAGGACAGGAGGAATTCACCCCTCCACTTT.